The 2 T cell receptor beta chains below all came from one sample that was sequenced in a study of Ad26.COV2.S vaccination and SARS-CoV-2 variants. The protocol was immunoSEQ multiplex PCR, while the TCRdb copy is restricted to in-frame clones and leaves out a portion. The sample records over 90,000 clones, around three quarters being singletons. The sequencing here drew on peripheral blood, taken after recovery from COVID-19. These receptors were collected from a human donor who had recovered from COVID-19.

This clone has at least ten counts. The chain is built from TRBV7-9 and TRBJ2-5; 9 bases fit TRBD2. The CDR3 totals 17 residues. Looked up from germline, CDR1 is SEHNR and CDR2 is FQNEAQ (reference sequence). V trimming: 5 bases; J trimming: 2 bases; junction bases outside the gene matches: 12. The CDR3 is CASSPPGWSGGQETQYF. The CDR3 DNA follows: TGTGCCAGCAGCCCCCCGGGTTGGAGCGGGGGGCAAGAGACCCAGTACTTC.

The chain has TRBV5-1 and TRBJ2-5; a possible D gene is TRBD2 (6 bases). This CDR3 is built from 15 residues. Trimming left V 0 bases short and J 3 bases short, with 12 bases between. Germline loops: CDR1 SGHRS, CDR2 YFSETQ. In DNA form, the CDR3 reads TGCGCCAGCAGCTTGGAGCTAGCGACTGAAGAGACCCAGTACTTC. It codes for CASSLELATEETQYF. The full variable domain, rest sourced from reference TRBV5-1 and TRBJ2-5, is KAGVTQTPRYLIKTRGQQVTLSCSPISGHRSVSWYQQTPGQGLQFLFEYFSETQRNKGNFPGRFSGRQFSNSRSEMNVSTLELGDSALYLCASSLELATEETQYFGPGTRLLVL.